Following are 29 T cell receptor beta chains from one sample sequenced in a study of shared clonotypes between healthy human individuals. Assay: immunoSEQ multiplex PCR; the TCRdb copy retains only in-frame clones and omits some. The sample includes 2 million to 2.5 million clones, 90% to 95% of them seen just once. Sequencing was done on a sample of naive CD4+ T cells from PBMCs. Subset specified: CD45RA+ positively selected. These receptors came from a young man in good health. Some clones in this sample may be carry-over from other donors' samples.

This clone was detected only a few times. J is TRBJ1-1 and V is TRBV20-1; D is possibly TRBD1 (5 bases). Germline V gene lookup returns CDR1 DFQATT and CDR2 SNEGSKA (reference sequence). V dropped 5 bases and J dropped 11 bases, with 15 bases sitting between them. CDR3 length: 11 residues. The CDR3 DNA reads as TGCAGTGCTCTGGAACCTGAGGGGGCTTTCTTT. This codes for CSALEPEGAFF.

This clone was counted a single time. Within the sample, other DNA sequences also encode this same CDR3. The rearrangement joins TRBV10-3 to TRBJ2-3; the D gene is possibly TRBD1 (6 bases). Trimming took off 5 bases at V and 2 bases at J, with 8 bases between the two ends. Per germline, CDR1 ENHRY and CDR2 SYGVKD. This CDR3 comprises 13 residues. The CDR3 DNA is TGTGCCATCAGTAGGGACACCACAGATACGCAGTATTTT. As protein: CAISRDTTDTQYF.

The J gene is TRBJ1-4, the V gene TRBV2; D not resolved. Germline loops: CDR1 SNHLY, CDR2 FYNNEI. The CDR3 extends over 13 amino acids. The V end was cut by 10 bases, the J end by 10 bases, with 19 bases between. The CDR3 DNA is TGTGCCACCTCCAGGACCGTTGCGGGAAAACTGTTTTTT. It translates to CATSRTVAGKLFF. The full variable domain, its missing parts supplied by reference TRBV2 and TRBJ1-4, is EPEVTQTPSHQVTQMGQEVILRCVPISNHLYFYWYRQILGQKVEFLVSFYNNEISEKSEIFDDQFSVERPDGSNFTLKIRSTKLEDSAMYFCATSRTVAGKLFFGSGTQLSVL.

The rearrangement links TRBV19 to TRBJ2-2, with 10 nucleotides matching TRBD2. Per the germline V gene, CDR1 is LNHDA and CDR2 is SQIVND (reference sequence). The CDR3 sequence is 18 residues long. Trimming cost V 5 bases and J 4 bases; bases outside gene matches: 13. In DNA form, the CDR3 reads TGTGCCAGTAGTCGGCGGCTAGCGGGAGCTGATGGCACCGGGGAGCTGTTTTTT. Protein sequence: CASSRRLAGADGTGELFF.

V and J are TRBV7-2 and TRBJ1-3; D remains ambiguous. Trimming took off 5 bases at V and 4 bases at J, with 12 bases between the two ends. CDR3 length: 14 amino acids. The V gene's germline CDR1 is SGHTA and CDR2 FQGNSA. The CDR3 DNA follows: TGTGCCAGCAGCCCTCAGTGGGGAGGAAACACCATATATTTT. Amino acid sequence: CASSPQWGGNTIYF.

This chain links TRBV6-1 with TRBJ2-5; 12 positions match TRBD2. CDR1 and CDR2 (germline): MNHNS, SASEGT. J lost 5 bases, V lost 6 bases, and 7 bases had no gene match. This CDR3 is built from 15 residues. The CDR3 loop reads CASSELAGGRETQYF. The CDR3, as DNA: TGTGCCAGCAGCGAACTAGCGGGAGGCAGGGAGACCCAGTACTTC.

The CDR3 sequence is CASSESGGPYGYTF. In DNA, the CDR3 is TGTGCCAGCAGTGAATCGGGGGGGCCCTATGGCTACACCTTC. The V gene is TRBV25-1, the J gene TRBJ1-2; the D gene is possibly TRBD1 (6 bases). CDR3 length: 14 residues. Trimming left V 1 base short and J 4 bases short, with 10 bases between. Germline lookup yields CDR1 MGHDK and CDR2 SYGVNS.

The chain recombines TRBV6-5 with TRBJ2-7; 9 bases line up with TRBD2. CDR1 MNHEY and CDR2 SVGAGI come from the germline V gene. The CDR3 runs to 13 residues. V shed 10 bases and J 12 bases; nucleotides not matched to a gene: 16. CDR3 coding DNA: TGTGCCACACACAGGGTAGCGGGAGCTGGGGCGTACTTC. Its protein is CATHRVAGAGAYF.

The chain links TRBV7-2 to TRBJ2-3; unclear D gene. V was clipped by 1 base and J by 8 bases, with 10 bases between them. In germline, CDR1 is SGHTA, CDR2 FQGNSA. This CDR3 region has 13 residues. CDR3 nucleotide sequence: TGTGCCAGCAGCTTAGAGGGTTCAGGTACGCAGTATTTT. As protein: CASSLEGSGTQYF.

The rearrangement links TRBV7-2 to TRBJ2-7; D remains ambiguous. Germline loops: CDR1 SGHTA, CDR2 FQGNSA. This CDR3 has 14 amino acids. Trimming stripped 1 base from V and 3 bases from J, with 10 bases between. CDR3 DNA sequence: TGTGCCAGCAGCTTAGGGCCGGTAAACTACGAGCAGTACTTC. It yields the protein CASSLGPVNYEQYF.

This chain connects TRBV6-1 to TRBJ2-1; D call uncertain. This CDR3 comprises 14 residues. V lost 5 bases and J 2 bases, leaving 10 bases between the germline ends. Germline CDR1 reads MNHNS; CDR2 reads SASEGT. DNA of the CDR3: TGTGCCAGCAGTCAGACTCGAACCTACAATGAGCAGTTCTTC. Translating gives CASSQTRTYNEQFF.

This clone was picked up a small number of times. The chain links TRBV6-1 to TRBJ1-1; 8 nucleotides align to TRBD1. The ends lost 6 bases at V and 5 bases at J; junction bases unmatched: 5. The CDR3 has 13 amino acids. From germline, CDR1 is MNHNS and CDR2 SASEGT. CDR3 DNA sequence: TGTGCCAGCAGGGAACAGGGGGGAACTGAAGCTTTCTTT. Its protein product is CASREQGGTEAFF.

The chain carries TRBV6-1 and TRBJ2-7, with TRBD1 matching over 8 bases. The CDR3 spans 14 residues. Germline CDR1 MNHNS, CDR2 SASEGT. The V segment lost 7 bases and the J segment 3 bases; nucleotides outside the gene matches: 8. The DNA for the CDR3 is TGTGCCAGCACCCTCTGGACAGGGCTCTACGAGCAGTACTTC. Residues: CASTLWTGLYEQYF.

Here the CDR3 DNA reads TGTGCCTGGAGTGTCGTGGTCACCGGGGAGCTGTTTTTT. It translates to CAWSVVVTGELFF. This chain uses TRBV30 with TRBJ2-2; D remains ambiguous. CDR3 length: 13 amino acids. Germline lookup yields CDR1 GTSNPN and CDR2 SVGIG (reference sequence). V lost 0 bases and J 4 bases, leaving 6 bases between the germline ends.

The genes are TRBV27 and TRBJ2-1, with D tentatively TRBD1 (5 bases). CDR1 MNHEY and CDR2 SMNVEV come from the germline V gene (reference sequence). V lost 5 bases to trimming and J lost 9 bases, with 23 bases between them. CDR3 length: 16 residues. The chain's CDR3 is CASSPRWGEHAGEQFF. DNA for the CDR3: TGTGCCAGCAGTCCCCGTTGGGGCGAGCATGCTGGTGAGCAGTTCTTC.

The chain employs TRBV19 and TRBJ1-5; D is possibly TRBD1 (6 bases). Germline lookup yields CDR1 LNHDA and CDR2 SQIVND (reference sequence). V was cut by 3 bases and J by 6 bases, with 15 bases left in between. The CDR3 loop spans 15 amino acids. As DNA, the CDR3 is TGTGCCAGTAGTATGGGGTTAGGGGGAGGTCAGCCCCAGCATTTT. Residues: CASSMGLGGGQPQHF.

This chain connects TRBV7-2 to TRBJ2-1, with D possibly TRBD2 on 5 matching bases. V lost 0 bases, J lost 0 bases, and 9 bases lay in between. The CDR3 loop spans 16 amino acids. The V gene's germline CDR1 is SGHTA and CDR2 FQGNSA. The CDR3 bases are TGTGCCAGCAGCTTAGCGGGAGAACCCTCCTACAATGAGCAGTTCTTC. Its translation: CASSLAGEPSYNEQFF.

The V call is TRBV29-1, the J call TRBJ2-2, with 12 bases fitting TRBD1. The trim removed 1 base at V and 5 bases at J, leaving 5 bases unmatched. The CDR3 contains 16 residues. Germline CDR1 and CDR2: SQVTM and ANQGSEA. In DNA form, the CDR3 reads TGCAGCGTTGAAGGCGGGACAGGGGGCAGGACCGGGGAGCTGTTTTTT. It codes for CSVEGGTGGRTGELFF.

The chain joins TRBV2 to TRBJ2-7, with 13 nucleotides matching TRBD2. Germline loops: CDR1 SNHLY, CDR2 FYNNEI. This CDR3 comprises 15 residues. Trimming took 6 bases from V and 3 from J; bases not matched to a gene: 5. The DNA for the CDR3 is TGTGCCAGCAGAAAAGGGACTAGCGGGATCTACGAGCAGTACTTC. Protein: CASRKGTSGIYEQYF. Supplemented by reference TRBV2 and TRBJ2-7, the full variable domain reads EPEVTQTPSHQVTQMGQEVILRCVPISNHLYFYWYRQILGQKVEFLVSFYNNEISEKSEIFDDQFSVERPDGSNFTLKIRSTKLEDSAMYFCASRKGTSGIYEQYFGPGTRLTVT.

V is TRBV7-9 and J is TRBJ2-2, with 8 nucleotides matching TRBD1. There are 14 residues in the CDR3. V shed 5 bases and J 5 bases; nucleotides not matched to a gene: 4. The germline V gene has CDR1 SEHNR and CDR2 FQNEAQ (reference sequence). CDR3 region: CASSLRDRTGELFF. CDR3 coding DNA: TGTGCCAGCAGCCTGCGGGACAGGACCGGGGAGCTGTTTTTT.

The V and J genes are TRBV6-1 and TRBJ2-7, with 8 bases matching TRBD1. Germline-derived CDR1 and CDR2 are MNHNS and SASEGT. The CDR3 is 15 amino acids. V lost 3 bases to trimming and J lost 5 bases; unmatched junction nucleotides: 9. The CDR3 DNA follows: TGTGCCAGCAGTGACGGACAGGGCTACCGCCACGAGCAGTACTTC. Translating gives CASSDGQGYRHEQYF.

V and J are TRBV18 and TRBJ2-3; TRBD1 matches at 10 bases. The length of the CDR3 is 19 residues. Germline V gene sequence: CDR1 KGHSH, CDR2 LQKENI. The J segment lost 2 bases and the V segment lost 4 bases, leaving 15 bases of the junction unmatched. CDR3 residues: CASSLTRTGTGAITDTQYF. CDR3 DNA sequence: TGTGCCAGCTCACTAACACGCACCGGGACAGGGGCGATCACAGATACGCAGTATTTT.

The chain employs TRBV28 and TRBJ2-3; D is uncertain. Germline CDR1 and CDR2: MDHEN and SYDVKM. Trimming took off 7 bases at V and 4 bases at J, with 15 bases between the two ends. There are 14 residues in the CDR3. This CDR3 is CASTLWRQADTQYF. The CDR3 nucleotides are TGTGCCAGCACGTTATGGCGGCAGGCAGATACGCAGTATTTT.

The CDR3 DNA sequence: TGTGCCAGCAGTGGTAGAGGTGAGCAGTACTTC. Its protein is CASSGRGEQYF. The genes are TRBV28 and TRBJ2-7; D gene uncertain. CDR1 and CDR2 from the germline V gene are MDHEN and SYDVKM. There are 11 residues in the CDR3. Between the trimmed V and J ends, which lost 5 bases and 7 bases, there was a span of 9 bases.

The rearrangement links TRBV28 to TRBJ1-2, with 9 bases that match TRBD1. CDR1 MDHEN and CDR2 SYDVKM come from the germline V gene. This CDR3 has 14 residues. The J segment lost 4 bases and the V segment lost 4 bases, leaving 4 bases of the junction unmatched. The CDR3 protein is CASSSRDRAYGYTF. The CDR3 DNA is TGTGCCAGCAGTTCCCGGGACAGGGCCTATGGCTACACCTTC.

The rearrangement links TRBV6-4 to TRBJ2-7; 13 bases agree with TRBD2. The CDR3 extends over 15 amino acids. Germline V gene data show CDR1 as MRHNA and CDR2 as SNTAGT. Losses at the gene ends were 7 bases for V and 3 bases for J; bases not matched to a gene: 6. CDR3 loop: CASTLAGGPVYEQYF. The CDR3 DNA sequence: TGTGCCAGCACACTAGCGGGAGGGCCCGTCTACGAGCAGTACTTC.

V and J are TRBV7-3 and TRBJ2-3, with D hard to call. Looked up from germline, CDR1 is SGHTA and CDR2 is FQGTGA. The CDR3 has 17 residues. V was cut by 1 base and J by 0 bases, with 14 bases left in between. CDR3 region: CASSLMVLRGSTDTQYF. CDR3 sequence (DNA): TGTGCCAGCAGCTTAATGGTTCTTCGAGGTAGCACAGATACGCAGTATTTT.

The chain carries TRBV5-5 and TRBJ1-1; possible D gene TRBD1, 5 bases. Trimming removed 2 bases at V and 0 bases at J, with 14 bases between. This CDR3 contains 16 residues. Germline V gene data show CDR1 as SGHKS and CDR2 as YYEKEE (reference sequence). The CDR3, as DNA: TGTGCCAGCAGCTTATTGATAGGGGCCCTGAACACTGAAGCTTTCTTT. Protein sequence: CASSLLIGALNTEAFF.

The chain has TRBV5-4 and TRBJ1-2; D is unclear. Germline values: CDR1 SGHNT, CDR2 YYREEE (reference sequence). V was cut by 0 bases and J by 2 bases, with 14 bases left in between. CDR3 length: 16 amino acids. For the CDR3, the DNA is TGTGCCAGCAGCTTGGCCTCGGCAAGGAGGAACTATGGCTACACCTTC. This codes for CASSLASARRNYGYTF.